The 19 T cell receptor beta chains reported below all come from one sample, sequenced in a study of T cells in localized non-small cell lung cancer. Here immunoSEQ multiplex PCR was the method, and the copy in TCRdb shows in-frame clones only, minus some. The table lists 100,000 to 150,000 clones, about 90% of them singletons, with approximately 1.7% in the top ten. The input for sequencing was peripheral blood, taken before any cancer treatment. These receptors all come from a female donor over 55 with stage I lung adenocarcinoma.

The chain joins TRBV5-5 to TRBJ2-7, with 7 bases that match TRBD2. Germline trimming cut 1 base from V and 6 bases from J; bases unmatched to any gene: 7. CDR1 and CDR2 (germline): SGHKS, YYEKEE (reference sequence). This CDR3 comprises 14 residues. The CDR3 loop is CASSLSREVVEQYF. The CDR3 DNA is TGTGCCAGCAGCTTGTCACGGGAGGTGGTCGAGCAGTACTTC.

The chain employs TRBV7-9 and TRBJ2-6; D may be TRBD1 or TRBD2 (5 bases each). Trimming cost V 5 bases and J 0 bases, with 14 bases left between them. CDR1 and CDR2 from the germline V gene are SEHNR and FQNEAQ (reference sequence). The CDR3 has 17 amino acids. The CDR3 DNA is TGTGCCAGCAGCCTGGGGACCGCTAGCTCTGGGGCCAACGTCCTGACTTTC. Translating gives CASSLGTASSGANVLTF.

A single count supports this clone. DNA of the CDR3: TGTGCCAGCAGTTTTCAGGGATCCTACGAGCAGTACTTC. Its protein product is CASSFQGSYEQYF. J is TRBJ2-7 and V is TRBV28, with D maybe TRBD1 (5 bases). This CDR3 region has 13 residues. Trimming removed 3 bases from V and 1 base from J, with 7 bases in between. Germline V lookup: CDR1 MDHEN, CDR2 SYDVKM.

The J gene is TRBJ2-1, the V gene TRBV15; D is perhaps TRBD1 or TRBD2 (5 bases each). The V end lost 8 bases, the J end lost 3 bases, and 11 bases lay between the germline ends. The length of the CDR3 is 13 residues. Germline-derived CDR1 and CDR2 are LNHNV and YYDKDF (reference sequence). As DNA, the CDR3 is TGTGCCACCGGGACCGGTTACTACAATGAGCAGTTCTTC. It translates to CATGTGYYNEQFF.

The chain has TRBV5-1 and TRBJ2-1; maybe TRBD2 (6 bases). This CDR3 is built from 16 residues. CDR1 and CDR2 from the germline V gene are SGHRS and YFSETQ. Trimming removed 5 bases from V and 5 bases from J, with 20 bases in between. CDR3 coding DNA: TGCGCCAGCAGTGGTACCGGGACTGCCGGAAACAATGAGCAGTTCTTC. This sequence encodes CASSGTGTAGNNEQFF.

The V and J genes are TRBV14 and TRBJ2-4; D is perhaps TRBD2 (7 bases). Germline-derived CDR1 and CDR2 are SGHDN and FVKESK. With 4 bases removed from V and 6 bases from J, the gap between germline ends came to 13 bases. The CDR3 is 14 residues long. DNA for the CDR3: TGTGCCAGCAGCCCGAGGGGAGGGGGAAACATTCAGTACTTC. Encoded protein: CASSPRGGGNIQYF.

The chain has TRBV7-3 and TRBJ2-3; TRBD2 aligns across 9 bases. CDR1 is SGHTA and CDR2 is FQGTGA in the germline V gene. The CDR3 is 15 residues long. J lost 6 bases, V lost 5 bases, and 9 bases had no gene match. The CDR3, as DNA: TGTGCCAGCAGCCAGGGATTAGCGGGAGTTGATACGCAGTATTTT. It codes for CASSQGLAGVDTQYF. The whole variable domain, remainder taken from reference TRBV7-3 and TRBJ2-3, is GAGVSQTPSNKVTEKGKYVELRCDPISGHTALYWYRQSLGQGPEFLIYFQGTGAADDSGLPNDRFFAVRPEGSVSTLKIQRTERGDSAVYLCASSQGLAGVDTQYFGPGTRLTVL.

The chain couples TRBV27 to TRBJ1-2; possibly TRBD1 for D (5 bases). This CDR3 has 13 amino acids. Germline V gene sequence: CDR1 MNHEY, CDR2 SMNVEV (reference sequence). The V end lost 4 bases, the J end lost 5 bases, and 11 bases lay between the germline ends. DNA of the CDR3: TGTGCCAGCAGTTCAACAGGAGTGTATGGCTACACCTTC. Residues: CASSSTGVYGYTF.

This sequence joins TRBV7-9 and TRBJ2-7, with 7 bases lining up with TRBD1. The CDR3 runs to 11 residues. The ends lost 4 bases at V and 11 bases at J; junction bases unmatched: 5. CDR1 and CDR2 (germline): SEHNR, FQNEAQ (reference sequence). CDR3 loop: CASSSDGTEYF. The CDR3 bases are TGTGCCAGCAGCTCGGACGGGACAGAGTACTTC.

The V gene is TRBV5-1, the J gene TRBJ2-7, with D maybe TRBD2 (6 bases). This CDR3 spans 15 amino acids. The germline V and J ends were trimmed by 4 bases and 7 bases, with 21 bases remaining between them. CDR1 is SGHRS, CDR2 YFSETQ, per germline. CDR3 loop: CASSMFRDSTLEQYF. CDR3 DNA sequence: TGCGCCAGCAGCATGTTTCGGGACTCTACGTTAGAGCAGTACTTC.

V and J are TRBV29-1 and TRBJ1-4; 7 bases are a match to TRBD1. The V segment lost 3 bases and the J segment 3 bases; nucleotides outside the gene matches: 4. The germline V gene encodes CDR1 SQVTM and CDR2 ANQGSEA. CDR3 length: 14 amino acids. The CDR3 bases are TGCAGCGTTGAGAGGGACAGTCCTAATGAAAAACTGTTTTTT. Translating it yields CSVERDSPNEKLFF.

In regard to this clone: An end of the junction differs from the germline gene, which may be a read error. The V gene is TRBV7-6, the J gene TRBJ2-5; no definite D call. The germline V gene encodes CDR1 SGHVS and CDR2 FNYEAQ. This CDR3 has 12 residues. The CDR3 protein is CANSLPKETQYF. CDR3 nucleotide sequence: TGTGCCAACAGCTTACCGAAAGAGACCCAGTACTTC.

The chain combines TRBV5-4 with TRBJ2-5, with D perhaps given as TRBD1 or TRBD2 (6 bases each). The ends were cut back, 0 bases at V and 4 bases at J, with 13 bases in the middle. This CDR3 comprises 15 residues. CDR1 SGHNT and CDR2 YYREEE come from the germline V gene (reference sequence). Here the CDR3 DNA reads TGTGCCAGCAGCTTGGTTGGGGGGCTAGGAGAGACCCAGTACTTC. This encodes CASSLVGGLGETQYF.

The CDR3 bases are TGTGCCAGCAGCCCAATTAGCGCCGGGGAGCTGTTTTTT. Its protein is CASSPISAGELFF. This chain joins TRBV6-4 and TRBJ2-2; a possible D gene is TRBD2 (5 bases). The CDR3 loop spans 13 amino acids. V lost 6 bases and J lost 6, with 11 bases in between. CDR1 is MRHNA, CDR2 SNTAGT, per germline.

V and J are TRBV6-1 and TRBJ1-1; D might be TRBD1 (5 bases). This CDR3 spans 15 amino acids. Germline lookup yields CDR1 MNHNS and CDR2 SASEGT. Trimming left V 5 bases short and J 11 bases short, with 24 bases between. CDR3 region: CASSSPERGTRFAFF. CDR3 sequence (DNA): TGTGCCAGCAGTTCCCCGGAGCGGGGCACCCGGTTTGCTTTCTTT.

The V gene is TRBV2, the J gene TRBJ2-2; 13 bases are shared with TRBD2. J was trimmed by 6 bases and V by 7 bases; bases with no gene match: 8. The CDR3 runs 16 residues. Per the germline V gene, CDR1 is SNHLY and CDR2 is FYNNEI. CDR3 DNA: TGTGCCAGCACGGAGGGGGGACTAGCGGGATCCGGGGAGCTGTTTTTT. Protein sequence: CASTEGGLAGSGELFF. Drawing the rest from reference TRBV2 and TRBJ2-2, the complete variable domain is EPEVTQTPSHQVTQMGQEVILRCVPISNHLYFYWYRQILGQKVEFLVSFYNNEISEKSEIFDDQFSVERPDGSNFTLKIRSTKLEDSAMYFCASTEGGLAGSGELFFGEGSRLTVL.

This chain links TRBV19 with TRBJ1-2; 7 bases agree with TRBD1. V gave up 3 bases and J gave up 4 bases; unmatched junction bases: 5. The CDR3 sequence is 14 residues long. CDR1 LNHDA and CDR2 SQIVND come from the germline V gene (reference sequence). The CDR3 DNA follows: TGTGCCAGTAGTATCCAGGGGGTTCCCTATGGCTACACCTTC. Its translation: CASSIQGVPYGYTF.

The V gene is TRBV11-3, the J gene TRBJ2-6; D is perhaps TRBD1 (5 bases). Trimming took 5 bases from V and 5 from J, leaving 10 bases between them. Germline V lookup: CDR1 SGHNT, CDR2 YENEEA. The CDR3 is 14 amino acids. The CDR3 DNA reads TGTGCCAGCAGCCAGGGTGGAAGGGCCAACGTCCTGACTTTC. This translates into CASSQGGRANVLTF.

This sequence joins TRBV11-2 and TRBJ2-1; TRBD2 might be the D (6 bases). Trimming left V 3 bases short and J 5 bases short, with 14 bases between. CDR1 and CDR2 from the germline V gene are SGHAT and FQNNGV. CDR3 size: 15 residues. The CDR3 DNA reads TGTGCCAGCAGCTTGCCGGGACTGCCAAACAATGAGCAGTTCTTC. Translating it yields CASSLPGLPNNEQFF.